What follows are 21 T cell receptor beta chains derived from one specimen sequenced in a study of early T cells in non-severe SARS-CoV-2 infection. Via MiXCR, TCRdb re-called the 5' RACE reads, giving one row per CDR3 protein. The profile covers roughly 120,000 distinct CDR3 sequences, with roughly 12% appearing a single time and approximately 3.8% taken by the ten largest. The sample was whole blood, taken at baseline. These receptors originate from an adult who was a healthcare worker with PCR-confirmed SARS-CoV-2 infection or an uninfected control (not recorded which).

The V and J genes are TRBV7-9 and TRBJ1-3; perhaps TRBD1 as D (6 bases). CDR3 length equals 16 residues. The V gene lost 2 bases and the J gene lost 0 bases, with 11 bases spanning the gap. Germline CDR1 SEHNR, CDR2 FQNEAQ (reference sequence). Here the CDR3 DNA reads TGTGCCAGCAGCTTATGGGACACCCTCTCTGGAAACACCATATATTTT. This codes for CASSLWDTLSGNTIYF.

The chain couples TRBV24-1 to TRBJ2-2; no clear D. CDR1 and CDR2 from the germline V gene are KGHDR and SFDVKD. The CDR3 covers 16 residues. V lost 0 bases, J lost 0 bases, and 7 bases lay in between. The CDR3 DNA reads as TGTGCCACCAGTGATTTGGGCACAGCGAACACCGGGGAGCTGTTTTTT. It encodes CATSDLGTANTGELFF.

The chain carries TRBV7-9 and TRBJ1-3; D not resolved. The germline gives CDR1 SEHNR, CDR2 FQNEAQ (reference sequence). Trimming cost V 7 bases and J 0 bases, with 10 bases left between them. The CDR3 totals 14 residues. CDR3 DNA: TGTGCCAGCACTACACAGAGCTCTGGAAACACCATATATTTT. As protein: CASTTQSSGNTIYF.

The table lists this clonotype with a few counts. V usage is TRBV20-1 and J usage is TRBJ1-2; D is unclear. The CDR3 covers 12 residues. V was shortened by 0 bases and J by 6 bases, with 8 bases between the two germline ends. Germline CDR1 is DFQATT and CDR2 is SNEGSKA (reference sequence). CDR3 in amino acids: CSARDSAHGYTF. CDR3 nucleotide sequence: TGCAGTGCTAGAGATAGTGCACATGGCTACACCTTC.

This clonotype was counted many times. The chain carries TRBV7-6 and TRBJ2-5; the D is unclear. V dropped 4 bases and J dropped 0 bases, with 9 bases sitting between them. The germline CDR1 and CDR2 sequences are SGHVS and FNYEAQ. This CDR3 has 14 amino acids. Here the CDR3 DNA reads TGTGCCAGCAGCTCCTTTGACTACCAAGAGACCCAGTACTTC. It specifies CASSSFDYQETQYF.

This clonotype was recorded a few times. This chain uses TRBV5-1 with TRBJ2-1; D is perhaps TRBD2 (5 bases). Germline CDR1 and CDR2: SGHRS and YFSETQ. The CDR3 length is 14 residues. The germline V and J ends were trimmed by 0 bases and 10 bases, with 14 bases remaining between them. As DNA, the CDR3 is TGCGCCAGCAGCTTGGGAGGTCGGGGTGACGAGCAGTTCTTC. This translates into CASSLGGRGDEQFF.

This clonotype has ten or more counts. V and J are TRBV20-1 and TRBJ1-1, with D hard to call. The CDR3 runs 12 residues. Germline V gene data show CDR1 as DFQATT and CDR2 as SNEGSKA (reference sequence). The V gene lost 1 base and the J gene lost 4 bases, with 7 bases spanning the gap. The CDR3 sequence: CSARGWGTEAFF. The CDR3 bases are TGCAGTGCTAGAGGGTGGGGCACTGAAGCTTTCTTT.

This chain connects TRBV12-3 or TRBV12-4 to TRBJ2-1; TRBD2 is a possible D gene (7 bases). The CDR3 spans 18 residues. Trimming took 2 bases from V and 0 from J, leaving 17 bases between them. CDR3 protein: CASSLFGLRGGSYNEQFF. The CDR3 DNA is TGTGCCAGCAGTTTATTCGGGCTTAGGGGGGGCTCCTACAATGAGCAGTTCTTC.

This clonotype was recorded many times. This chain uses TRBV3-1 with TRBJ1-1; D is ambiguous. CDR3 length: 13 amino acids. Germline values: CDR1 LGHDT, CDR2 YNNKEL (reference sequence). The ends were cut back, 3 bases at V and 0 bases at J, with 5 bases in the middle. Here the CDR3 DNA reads TGTGCCAGCAGCCAGGTCTTGAACACTGAAGCTTTCTTT. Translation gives CASSQVLNTEAFF.

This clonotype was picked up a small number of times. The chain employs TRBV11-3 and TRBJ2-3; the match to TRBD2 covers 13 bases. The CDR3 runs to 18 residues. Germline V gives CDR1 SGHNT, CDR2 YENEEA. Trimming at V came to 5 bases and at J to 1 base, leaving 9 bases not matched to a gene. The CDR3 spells CASSQGLAGPRGTDTQYF. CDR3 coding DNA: TGTGCCAGCAGCCAGGGACTAGCGGGACCCCGTGGCACAGATACGCAGTATTTT.

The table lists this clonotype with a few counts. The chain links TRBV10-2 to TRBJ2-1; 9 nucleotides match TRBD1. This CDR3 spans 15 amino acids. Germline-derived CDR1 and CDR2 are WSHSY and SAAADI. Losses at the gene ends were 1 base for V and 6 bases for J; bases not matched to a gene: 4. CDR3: CASSEWTGVSNEQFF. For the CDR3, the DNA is TGCGCCAGCAGTGAGTGGACAGGGGTGAGCAATGAGCAGTTCTTC.

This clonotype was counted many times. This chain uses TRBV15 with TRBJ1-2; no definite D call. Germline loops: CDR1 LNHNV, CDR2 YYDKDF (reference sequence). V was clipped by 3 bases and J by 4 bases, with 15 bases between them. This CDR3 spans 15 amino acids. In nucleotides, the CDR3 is TGTGCCACCAGCAGTGACCGGCGGCCTTCCTATGGCTACACCTTC. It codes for CATSSDRRPSYGYTF. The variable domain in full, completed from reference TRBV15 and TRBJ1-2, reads DAMVIQNPRYQVTQFGKPVTLSCSQTLNHNVMYWYQQKSSQAPKLLFHYYDKDFNNEADTPDNFQSRRPNTSFCFLDIRSPGLGDTAMYLCATSSDRRPSYGYTFGSGTRLTVV.

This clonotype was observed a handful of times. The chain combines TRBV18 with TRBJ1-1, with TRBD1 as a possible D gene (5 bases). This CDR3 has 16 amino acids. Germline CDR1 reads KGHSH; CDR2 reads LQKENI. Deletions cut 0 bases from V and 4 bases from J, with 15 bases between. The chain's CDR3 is CASSPPESRGFTEAFF. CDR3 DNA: TGTGCCAGCTCACCACCCGAAAGTAGGGGATTCACTGAAGCTTTCTTT.

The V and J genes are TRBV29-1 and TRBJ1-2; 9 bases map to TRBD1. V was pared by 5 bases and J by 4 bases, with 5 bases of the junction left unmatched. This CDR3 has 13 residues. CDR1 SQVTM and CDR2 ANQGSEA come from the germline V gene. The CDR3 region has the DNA TGCAGCGTTTGGGACAGGGTGGGCTATGGCTACACCTTC. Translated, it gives CSVWDRVGYGYTF.

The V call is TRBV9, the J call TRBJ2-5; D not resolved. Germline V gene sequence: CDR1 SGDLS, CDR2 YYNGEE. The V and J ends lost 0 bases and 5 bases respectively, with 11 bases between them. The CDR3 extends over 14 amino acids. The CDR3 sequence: CASSVDLSLETQYF. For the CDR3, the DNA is TGTGCCAGCAGCGTAGACCTGAGCCTTGAGACCCAGTACTTC.

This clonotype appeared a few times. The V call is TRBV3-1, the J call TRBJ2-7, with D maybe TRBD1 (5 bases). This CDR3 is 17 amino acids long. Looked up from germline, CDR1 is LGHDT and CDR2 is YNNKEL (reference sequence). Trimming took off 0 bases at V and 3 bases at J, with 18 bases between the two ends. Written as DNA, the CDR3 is TGTGCCAGCAGCCAAGAAGGGGCCCCGTTACCCGTCTACGAGCAGTACTTC. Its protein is CASSQEGAPLPVYEQYF.

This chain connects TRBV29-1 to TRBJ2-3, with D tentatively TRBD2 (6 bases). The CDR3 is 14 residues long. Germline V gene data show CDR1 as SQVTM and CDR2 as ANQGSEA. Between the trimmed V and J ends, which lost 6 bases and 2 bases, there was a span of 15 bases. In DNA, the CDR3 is TGCAGCGTGGGGAGAACGGGGGTCACAGATACGCAGTATTTT. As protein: CSVGRTGVTDTQYF.

The CDR3 region is CASSLRLAGDSTDTQYF. The CDR3 nucleotides are TGCGCCAGCAGCTTGAGACTAGCGGGAGACTCCACAGATACGCAGTATTTT. The chain joins TRBV5-1 to TRBJ2-3; 12 bases match TRBD2. The length of the CDR3 is 17 residues. Per germline, CDR1 SGHRS and CDR2 YFSETQ. The V gene end was trimmed by 1 base and the J gene end by 2 bases; junction bases not matched to a gene: 5.

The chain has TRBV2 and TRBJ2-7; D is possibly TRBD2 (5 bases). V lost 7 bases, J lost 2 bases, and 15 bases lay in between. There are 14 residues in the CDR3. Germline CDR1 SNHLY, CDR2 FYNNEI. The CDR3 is CASKGGRSPYEQYF. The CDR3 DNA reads TGTGCCAGCAAAGGAGGCAGGTCCCCCTACGAGCAGTACTTC.

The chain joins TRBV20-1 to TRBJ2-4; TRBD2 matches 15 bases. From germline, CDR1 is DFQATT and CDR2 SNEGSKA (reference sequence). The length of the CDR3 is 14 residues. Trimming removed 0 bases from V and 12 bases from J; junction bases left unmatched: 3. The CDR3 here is CSARDGTSGGPQYF. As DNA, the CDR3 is TGCAGTGCTAGAGATGGGACTAGCGGGGGGCCTCAGTACTTC.

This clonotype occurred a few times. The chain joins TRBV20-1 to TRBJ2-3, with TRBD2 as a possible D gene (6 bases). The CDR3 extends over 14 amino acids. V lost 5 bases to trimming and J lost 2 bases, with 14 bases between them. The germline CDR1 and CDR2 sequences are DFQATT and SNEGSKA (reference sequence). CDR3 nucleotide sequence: TGCAGTGCTGGAGGGACCCTGAACACAGATACGCAGTATTTT. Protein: CSAGGTLNTDTQYF.